The rows below give T cell receptor beta chains drawn from one sample of a study of T cell changes during pregnancy in multiple sclerosis. Assay: immunoSEQ multiplex PCR; the TCRdb copy retains only in-frame clones and omits some. Altogether roughly 30,000 clones are present, about 88% being singletons, with the ten largest covering roughly 6.8%. This specimen consisted of CD8+ T cells from peripheral blood mononuclear cells, obtained after pregnancy. The receptor source for this set is a female donor with multiple sclerosis, enrolled in a pregnancy study. Each CDR3 is given with its conserved first and last residue. The D gene is left open where the match is weak. Part of the rows lack a size; the others show once, few, many or a class for expanded clones.

abundance	v_gene	j_gene	d_gene	CDR3nt	CDR3aa
.	TRBV5-4	TRBJ2-1	.	TGTGCCAGCAGCCAAGAAACAGCGGGCTACAATGAGCAGTTCTTC	CASSQETAGYNEQFF
.	TRBV13	TRBJ2-5	TRBD2	TGTGCCAGCAGCTTGGGACTAGCGGGAGGGTCCCAGGAGACCCAGTACTTC	CASSLGLAGGSQETQYF
.	TRBV5-6	TRBJ2-3	TRBD2	TGTGCCAGCAGCTTTGGGGCGGGAGGATCAGATACGCAGTATTTT	CASSFGAGGSDTQYF
.	TRBV4-2	TRBJ1-1	TRBD1	TGTGCCAGCAGCTATGACAGGGGGCTGGGGGACACTGAAGCTTTCTTT	CASSYDRGLGDTEAFF
few	TRBV9	TRBJ1-1	TRBD1	TGTGCCAGCAGCGTAGGTTGGGGTAGGACAGGGCCGACTGAAGCTTTCTTT	CASSVGWGRTGPTEAFF
.	TRBV27	TRBJ2-7	.	TGTGCCAGCAGTTTATCATCCCTCTACGAGCAGTACTTC	CASSLSSLYEQYF
once	TRBV9	TRBJ2-5	TRBD2	TGTGCCAGCAGCCTCCAAGGGGGACTAGCTTCAATGGAGACCCAGTACTTC	CASSLQGGLASMETQYF
.	TRBV29-1	TRBJ2-7	TRBD2	TGCAGCGTTGAATCTCGAGGGACTAGCGGGGGAAGAAGCTCCTACGAGCAGTACTTC	CSVESRGTSGGRSSYEQYF
.	TRBV14	TRBJ1-1	.	TGTGCCAGCAGCCAACCGGACAGTGAACCTCTGATGAACACTGAAGCTTTCTTT	CASSQPDSEPLMNTEAFF
.	TRBV7-9	TRBJ1-5	.	TGTGCCAGCAGCCCCTCCGGGACAAACAATCAGCCCCAGCATTTT	CASSPSGTNNQPQHF
.	TRBV7-9	TRBJ2-1	.	TGTGCCAGCAGCACCTTTTCTTCCGGGACTGGCTCAGCCTTTGAGCAGTTCTTC	CASSTFSSGTGSAFEQFF
.	TRBV7-2	TRBJ2-7	TRBD1	TGTGCCAGCAGCTGGGAAACAGGGGAAGCCTACGAGCAGTACTTC	CASSWETGEAYEQYF
.	TRBV7-2	TRBJ2-1	.	TGTGCCAGCAGCTTAATGGCTAGTGGTGATGAGCAGTTCTTC	CASSLMASGDEQFF
.	TRBV4-3	TRBJ2-7	.	TGCGCCAGCAGCCAAGAACTAGCAGAGTCCTACGAGCAGTACTTC	CASSQELAESYEQYF
.	TRBV27	TRBJ1-5	TRBD1	TGTGCCAGCAGCAGGACAGGGACCCATCAGCCCCAGCATTTT	CASSRTGTHQPQHF
.	TRBV7-9	TRBJ1-4	.	TGTGCCAGCAGCTTAGGTCCCGAGATTAATGAAAAACTGTTTTTT	CASSLGPEINEKLFF
few	TRBV28	TRBJ1-5	TRBD1	TGTGCCAGCAGTTCCGAGGACAGGGGGCGTCAGCCCCAGCATTTT	CASSSEDRGRQPQHF
once	TRBV29-1	TRBJ2-7	TRBD2	TGCAGCGTCCTACGGGGGGGCGAGCAGTACTTC	CSVLRGGEQYF
.	TRBV5-4	TRBJ2-7	TRBD1	TGTGCCAGCACCCTGGACAGGGGGCCTTACGAGCAGTACTTC	CASTLDRGPYEQYF
.	TRBV27	TRBJ1-5	TRBD1	TGTGCCAGCAGTCCCTACAGGGGCGATCAGCCCCAGCATTTT	CASSPYRGDQPQHF
.	TRBV4-3	TRBJ2-2	.	TGCGCCAGCAGCCAAGATCGTAGGAGCACCGGGGAGCTGTTTTTT	CASSQDRRSTGELFF
.	TRBV27	TRBJ2-7	TRBD2	TGTGCCAGCAGTTACGGAGGGAGGGGACTAGCGGGAGGTGGACTCCCCGAGCAGTACTTC	CASSYGGRGLAGGGLPEQYF
.	TRBV28	TRBJ1-5	.	TGTGCCAGCAGTTTCCGGGAAATAAATCAGCCCCAGCATTTT	CASSFREINQPQHF
.	TRBV4-3	TRBJ2-2	TRBD2	TGCGCCAGCAGCCAAGGCGCTAGCGGGAGTTGGGTCACCGGGGAGCTGTTTTTT	CASSQGASGSWVTGELFF
.	TRBV5-1	TRBJ2-1	TRBD2	TGCGCCAGCAGCTTGACGGGGACTAGCGGGAGAAGTGAGCAGTTCTTC	CASSLTGTSGRSEQFF
.	TRBV27	TRBJ2-7	.	TGTGCCAGCAGTTTTTCAGGGGCACGCTACGAGCAGTACTTC	CASSFSGARYEQYF
few	TRBV7-9	TRBJ1-2	.	TGTGCCAGCAGCCCCTGGGTCGGACAGCTTAGGACCCAGGATGGCTACACCTTC	CASSPWVGQLRTQDGYTF
.	TRBV29-1	TRBJ2-7	.	TGCAGCGTTAACTCTCAAAGCTCCTACGAGCAGTACTTC	CSVNSQSSYEQYF
once	TRBV12-5	TRBJ2-1	.	TGTGCTAGTGGCCCCGACAGTAGGATCTCCTACAATGAGCAGTTCTTC	CASGPDSRISYNEQFF
once	TRBV7-3	TRBJ2-2	.	TGTGCCAGCAGGGCGGGGGCCACCGGGGAGCTGTTTTTT	CASRAGATGELFF
.	TRBV5-6	TRBJ2-5	.	TGTGCCAGCAGCCCCCTCTTTTCGGCGGTCCAAGAGACCCAGTACTTC	CASSPLFSAVQETQYF
.	TRBV6-1	TRBJ1-2	TRBD1	TGTGCCAGCAGTGGAGATGACAGGGGCATAAACTATGGCTACACCTTC	CASSGDDRGINYGYTF
.	TRBV29-1	TRBJ1-5	.	TGCAGCGTCCAACCCCCAGGGGATCAGCCCCAGCATTTT	CSVQPPGDQPQHF
.	TRBV21-1	TRBJ2-3	.	TGTGCCAGCAACGAGCGGGAGCGCCGGGATACGCAGTATTTT	CASNERERRDTQYF
.	TRBV28	TRBJ2-1	.	TGTGCCAGCAGTCCCCAAGTCGGGAATGAGCAGTTCTTC	CASSPQVGNEQFF
.	TRBV6-1	TRBJ2-3	.	TGTGCCAGCAGTGAAGCTGGCGGCTCTAGCACAGATACGCAGTATTTT	CASSEAGGSSTDTQYF
.	TRBV6-5	TRBJ1-5	TRBD1	TGTGCCAGCAGTGTCACAGGGGTTCAGCCCCAGCATTTT	CASSVTGVQPQHF
.	TRBV27	TRBJ1-2	.	TGTGCCAGCGGTCGGGATTATTCAGCTAACTATGGCTACACCTTC	CASGRDYSANYGYTF
.	TRBV11-2	TRBJ1-5	.	TGTGCCAGCAGCTTGGGGGCCAATCAGCCCCAGCATTTT	CASSLGANQPQHF
.	TRBV4-1	TRBJ2-1	TRBD2	TGCGCCAGCAGCCAAGAATTAGCGGGGCTCTCGAGGTCCTACAATGAGCAGTTCTTC	CASSQELAGLSRSYNEQFF
.	TRBV5-6	TRBJ2-2	.	TGTGCCAGCAGTCACCTCCTTGGGGAGCGGACCGGGGAGCTGTTTTTT	CASSHLLGERTGELFF